This T cell receptor (beta chain) derives from a study of T-cell reconstitution after alpha-beta-depleted transplantation in children. In germline, CDR1 is SGHTA, CDR2 FQGNSA. Trimming removed 5 bases at V and 0 bases at J, with 8 bases between. The CDR3 is made up of 14 amino acids. This clonotype was detected ten times or more. Unique molecular identifiers were incorporated into the prepared TCRbeta library. Via MiXCR, TCRdb re-called the PCR reads, giving one row per CDR3 protein. The sample shows some 600,000 distinct CDR3 sequences, about 15% of them seen only once. The chain employs TRBV7-2 and TRBJ1-5; D not certain. The clonotype originates from a human donor who donated a stem cell graft to a child with acute myeloid leukemia. Sample: PBMCs from the stem cell graft donor, taken from the stem cell graft. In DNA, the CDR3 is TGTGCCAGCAGCCGCGAGTATAGCAATCAGCCCCAGCATTTT. It yields the protein CASSREYSNQPQHF.